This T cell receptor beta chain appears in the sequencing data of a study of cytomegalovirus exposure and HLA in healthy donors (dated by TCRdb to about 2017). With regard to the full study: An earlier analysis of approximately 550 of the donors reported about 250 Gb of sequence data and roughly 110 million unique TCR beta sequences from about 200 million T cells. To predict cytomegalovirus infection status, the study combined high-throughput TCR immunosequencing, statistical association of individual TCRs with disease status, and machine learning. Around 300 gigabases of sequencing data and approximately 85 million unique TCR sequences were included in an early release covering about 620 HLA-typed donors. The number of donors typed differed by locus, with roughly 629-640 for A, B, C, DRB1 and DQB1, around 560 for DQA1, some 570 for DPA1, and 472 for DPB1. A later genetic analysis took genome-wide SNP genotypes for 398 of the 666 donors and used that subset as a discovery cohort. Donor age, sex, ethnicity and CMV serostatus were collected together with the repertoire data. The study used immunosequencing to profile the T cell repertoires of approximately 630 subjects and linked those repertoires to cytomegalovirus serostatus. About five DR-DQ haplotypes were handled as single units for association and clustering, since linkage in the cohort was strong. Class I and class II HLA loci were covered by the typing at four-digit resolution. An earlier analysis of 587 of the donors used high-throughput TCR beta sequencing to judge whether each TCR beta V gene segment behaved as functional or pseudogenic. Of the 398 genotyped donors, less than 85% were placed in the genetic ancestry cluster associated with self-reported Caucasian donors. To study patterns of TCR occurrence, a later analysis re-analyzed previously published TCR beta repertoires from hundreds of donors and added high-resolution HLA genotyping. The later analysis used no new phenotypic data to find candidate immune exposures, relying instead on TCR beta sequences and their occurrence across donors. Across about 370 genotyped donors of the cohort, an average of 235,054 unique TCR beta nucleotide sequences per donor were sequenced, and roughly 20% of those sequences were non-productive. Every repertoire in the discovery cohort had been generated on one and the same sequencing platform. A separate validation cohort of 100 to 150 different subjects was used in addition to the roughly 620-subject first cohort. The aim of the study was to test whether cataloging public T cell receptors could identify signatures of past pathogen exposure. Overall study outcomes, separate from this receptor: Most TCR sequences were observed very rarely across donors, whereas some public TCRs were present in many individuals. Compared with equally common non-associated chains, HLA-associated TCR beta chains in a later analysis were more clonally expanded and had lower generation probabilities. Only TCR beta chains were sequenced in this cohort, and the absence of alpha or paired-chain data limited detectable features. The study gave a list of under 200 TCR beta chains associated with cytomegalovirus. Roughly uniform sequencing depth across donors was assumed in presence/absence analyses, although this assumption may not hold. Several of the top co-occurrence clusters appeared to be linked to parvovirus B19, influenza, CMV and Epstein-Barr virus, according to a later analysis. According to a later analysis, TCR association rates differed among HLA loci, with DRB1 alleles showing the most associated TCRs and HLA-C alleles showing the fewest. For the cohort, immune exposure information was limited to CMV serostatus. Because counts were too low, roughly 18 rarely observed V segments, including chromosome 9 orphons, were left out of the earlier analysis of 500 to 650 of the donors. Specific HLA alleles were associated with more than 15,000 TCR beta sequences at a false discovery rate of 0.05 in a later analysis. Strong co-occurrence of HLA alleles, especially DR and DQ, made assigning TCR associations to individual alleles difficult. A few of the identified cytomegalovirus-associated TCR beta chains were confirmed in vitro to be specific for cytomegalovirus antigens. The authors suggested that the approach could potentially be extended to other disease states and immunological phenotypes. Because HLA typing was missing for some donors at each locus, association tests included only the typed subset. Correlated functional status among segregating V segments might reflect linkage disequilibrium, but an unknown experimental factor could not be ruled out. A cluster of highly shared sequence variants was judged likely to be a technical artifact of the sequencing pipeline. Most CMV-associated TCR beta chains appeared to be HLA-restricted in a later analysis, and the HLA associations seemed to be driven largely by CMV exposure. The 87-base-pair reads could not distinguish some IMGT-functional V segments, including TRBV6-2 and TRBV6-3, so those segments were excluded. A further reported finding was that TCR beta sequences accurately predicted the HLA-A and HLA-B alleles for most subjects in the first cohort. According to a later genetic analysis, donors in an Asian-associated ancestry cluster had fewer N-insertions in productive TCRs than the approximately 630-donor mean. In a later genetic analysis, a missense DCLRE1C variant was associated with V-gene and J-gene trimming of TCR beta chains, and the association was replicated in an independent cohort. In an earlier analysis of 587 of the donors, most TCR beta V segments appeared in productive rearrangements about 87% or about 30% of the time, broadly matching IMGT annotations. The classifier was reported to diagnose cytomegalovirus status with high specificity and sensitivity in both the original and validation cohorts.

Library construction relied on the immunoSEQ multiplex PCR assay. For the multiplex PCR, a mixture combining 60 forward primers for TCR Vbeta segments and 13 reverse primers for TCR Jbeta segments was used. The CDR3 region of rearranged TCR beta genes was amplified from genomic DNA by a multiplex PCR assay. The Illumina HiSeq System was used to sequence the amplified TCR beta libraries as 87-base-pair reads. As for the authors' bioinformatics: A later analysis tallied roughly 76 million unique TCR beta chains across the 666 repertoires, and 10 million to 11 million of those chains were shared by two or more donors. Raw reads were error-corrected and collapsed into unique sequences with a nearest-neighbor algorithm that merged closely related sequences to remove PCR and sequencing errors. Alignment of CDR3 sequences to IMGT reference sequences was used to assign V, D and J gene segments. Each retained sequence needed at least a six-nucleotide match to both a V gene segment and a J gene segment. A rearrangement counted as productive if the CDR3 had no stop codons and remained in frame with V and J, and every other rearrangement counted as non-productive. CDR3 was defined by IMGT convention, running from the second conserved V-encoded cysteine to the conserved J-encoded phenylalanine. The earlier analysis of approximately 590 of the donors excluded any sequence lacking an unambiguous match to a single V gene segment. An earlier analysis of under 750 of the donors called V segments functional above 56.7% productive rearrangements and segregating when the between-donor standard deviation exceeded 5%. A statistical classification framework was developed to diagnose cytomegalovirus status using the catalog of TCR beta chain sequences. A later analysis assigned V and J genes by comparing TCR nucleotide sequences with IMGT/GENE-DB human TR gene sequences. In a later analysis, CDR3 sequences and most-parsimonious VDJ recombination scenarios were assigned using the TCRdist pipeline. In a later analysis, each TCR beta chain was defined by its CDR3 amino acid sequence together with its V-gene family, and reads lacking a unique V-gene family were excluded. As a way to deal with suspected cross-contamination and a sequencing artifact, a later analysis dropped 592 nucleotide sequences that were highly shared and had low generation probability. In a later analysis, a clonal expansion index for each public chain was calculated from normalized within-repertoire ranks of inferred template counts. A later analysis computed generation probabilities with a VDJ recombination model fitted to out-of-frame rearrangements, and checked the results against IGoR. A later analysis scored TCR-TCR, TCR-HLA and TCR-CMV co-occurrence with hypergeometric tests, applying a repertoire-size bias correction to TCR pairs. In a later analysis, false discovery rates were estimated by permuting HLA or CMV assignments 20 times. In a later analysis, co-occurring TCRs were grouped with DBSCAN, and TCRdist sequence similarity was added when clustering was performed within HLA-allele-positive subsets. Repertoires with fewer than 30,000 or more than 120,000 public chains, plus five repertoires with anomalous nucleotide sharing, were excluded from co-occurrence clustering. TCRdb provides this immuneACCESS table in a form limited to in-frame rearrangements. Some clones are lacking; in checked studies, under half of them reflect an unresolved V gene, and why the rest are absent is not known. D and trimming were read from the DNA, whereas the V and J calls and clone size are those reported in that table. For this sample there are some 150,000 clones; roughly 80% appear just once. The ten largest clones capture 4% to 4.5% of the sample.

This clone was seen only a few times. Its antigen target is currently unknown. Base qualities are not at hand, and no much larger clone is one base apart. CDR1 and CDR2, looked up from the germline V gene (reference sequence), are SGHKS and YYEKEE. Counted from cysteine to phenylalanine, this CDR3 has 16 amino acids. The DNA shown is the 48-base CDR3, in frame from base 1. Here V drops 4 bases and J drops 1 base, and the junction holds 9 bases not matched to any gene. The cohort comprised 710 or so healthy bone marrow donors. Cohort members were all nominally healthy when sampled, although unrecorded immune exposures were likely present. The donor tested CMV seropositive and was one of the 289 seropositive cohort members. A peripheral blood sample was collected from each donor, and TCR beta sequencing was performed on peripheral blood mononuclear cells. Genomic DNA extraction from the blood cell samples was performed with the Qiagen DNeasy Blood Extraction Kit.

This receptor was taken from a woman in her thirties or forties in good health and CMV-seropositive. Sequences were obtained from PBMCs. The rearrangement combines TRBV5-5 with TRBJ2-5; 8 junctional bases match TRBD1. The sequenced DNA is TGTGCCAGCAGCGCGCCCGACAGGGGCCTCCAAGAGACCCAGTACTTC. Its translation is CASSAPDRGLQETQYF.